This T cell receptor (beta chain) came from a study of cytomegalovirus exposure and HLA in healthy donors. Study-level findings and limits: As was reported, the HLA-A and HLA-B alleles of most subjects were accurately predicted from TCR beta sequences. In a later analysis, parvovirus B19, influenza, CMV and Epstein-Barr virus appeared linked to several top co-occurrence clusters.

With respect to this clone: Its antigen is currently unknown.

Primers included in the PCR were 60 Vbeta and 13 Jbeta primers. The protocol was immunoSEQ multiplex PCR, while the TCRdb copy is restricted to in-frame clones and leaves out a portion. Among about 130,000 clones listed, over 75% were seen once. The TCR sequence derives from a young man in good health and CMV-seropositive. Material: PBMCs.

In nucleotides, the CDR3 is TGTGCCATCAGTGAGACCCAGCGACCCGAGCAGTTCTTC. Amino acids: CAISETQRPEQFF. The V call is TRBV10-3, the J call TRBJ2-1; D uncertain. Germline-derived CDR1 and CDR2 are ENHRY and SYGVKD. The CDR3 has 13 residues. Trimming removed 2 bases at V and 10 bases at J, with 12 bases between.